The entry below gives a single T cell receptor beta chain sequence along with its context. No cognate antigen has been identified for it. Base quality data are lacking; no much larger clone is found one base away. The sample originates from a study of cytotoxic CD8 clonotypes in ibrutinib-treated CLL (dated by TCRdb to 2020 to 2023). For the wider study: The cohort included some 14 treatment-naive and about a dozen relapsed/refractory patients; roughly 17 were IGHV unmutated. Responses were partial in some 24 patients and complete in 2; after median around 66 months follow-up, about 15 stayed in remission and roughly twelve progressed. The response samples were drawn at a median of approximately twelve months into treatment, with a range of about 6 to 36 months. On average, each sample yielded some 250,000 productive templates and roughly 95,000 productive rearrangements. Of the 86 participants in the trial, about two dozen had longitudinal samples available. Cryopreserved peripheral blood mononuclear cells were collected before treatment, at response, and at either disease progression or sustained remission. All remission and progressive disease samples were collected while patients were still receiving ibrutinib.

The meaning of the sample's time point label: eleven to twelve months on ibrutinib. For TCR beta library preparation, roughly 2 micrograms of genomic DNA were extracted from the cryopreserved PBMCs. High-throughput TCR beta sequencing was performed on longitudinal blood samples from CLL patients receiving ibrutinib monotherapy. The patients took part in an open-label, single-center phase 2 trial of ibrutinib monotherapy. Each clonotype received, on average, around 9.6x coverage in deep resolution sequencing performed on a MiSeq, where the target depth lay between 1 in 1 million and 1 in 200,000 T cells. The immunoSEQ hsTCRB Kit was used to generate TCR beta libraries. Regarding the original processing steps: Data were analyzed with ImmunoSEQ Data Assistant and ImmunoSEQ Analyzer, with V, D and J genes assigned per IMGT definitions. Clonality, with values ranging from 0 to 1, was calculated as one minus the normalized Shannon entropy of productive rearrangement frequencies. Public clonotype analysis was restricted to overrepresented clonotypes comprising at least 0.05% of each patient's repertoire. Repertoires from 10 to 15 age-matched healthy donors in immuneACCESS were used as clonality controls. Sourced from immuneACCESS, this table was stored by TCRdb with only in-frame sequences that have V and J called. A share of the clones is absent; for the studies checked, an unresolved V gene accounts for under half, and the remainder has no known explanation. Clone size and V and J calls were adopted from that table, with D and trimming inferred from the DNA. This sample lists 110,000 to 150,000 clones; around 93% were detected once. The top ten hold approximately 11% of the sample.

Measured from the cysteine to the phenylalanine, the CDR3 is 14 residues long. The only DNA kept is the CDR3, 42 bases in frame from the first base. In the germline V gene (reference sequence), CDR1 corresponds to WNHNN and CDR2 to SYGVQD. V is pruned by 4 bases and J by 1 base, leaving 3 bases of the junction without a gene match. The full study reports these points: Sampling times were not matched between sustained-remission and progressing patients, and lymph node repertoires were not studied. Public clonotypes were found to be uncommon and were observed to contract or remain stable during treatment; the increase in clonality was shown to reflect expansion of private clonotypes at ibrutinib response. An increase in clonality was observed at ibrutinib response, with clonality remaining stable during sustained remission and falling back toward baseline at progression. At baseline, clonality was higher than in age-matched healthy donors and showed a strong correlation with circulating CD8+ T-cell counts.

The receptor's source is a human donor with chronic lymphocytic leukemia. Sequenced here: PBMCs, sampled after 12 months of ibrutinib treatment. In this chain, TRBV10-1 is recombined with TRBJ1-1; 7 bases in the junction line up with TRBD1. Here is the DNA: TGCGCCAGCAGTGTCGGGACAGCGAACACTGAAGCTTTCTTT. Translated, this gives CASSVGTANTEAFF.